These 32 T cell receptor beta chains came from one sample sequenced in a study of shared clonotypes between healthy human individuals. Using immunoSEQ multiplex PCR, the repertoire was profiled, and TCRdb retains in-frame clones only, with some absent. The repertoire holds about 330,000 clones, with roughly 84% as singletons. Sequenced sample: memory CD8+ T cells sorted from blood. As to subset: CD45RO+ cells pooled with CCR7-negative TemRA cells. Every receptor here comes from a man aged 18 to 35 in good health.

This sequence joins TRBV5-4 and TRBJ2-1; no clear D. The CDR3 sequence is 12 residues long. Germline loops: CDR1 SGHNT, CDR2 YYREEE (reference sequence). V was shortened by 3 bases and J by 9 bases, with 10 bases between the two germline ends. CDR3 in DNA: TGTGCCAGCAGCTCGGTCCCTAGTGAGCAGTTCTTC. Residues: CASSSVPSEQFF.

This chain connects TRBV6-5 to TRBJ2-7; TRBD2 is a possible D gene (5 bases). Trimming took 5 bases from V and 0 from J, leaving 14 bases between them. The CDR3 loop spans 15 amino acids. Germline CDR1 reads MNHEY; CDR2 reads SVGAGI. The CDR3 region is CASSTRRALSYEQYF. CDR3 coding DNA: TGTGCCAGCAGTACCAGGCGGGCCCTCTCCTACGAGCAGTACTTC.

The V gene is TRBV14, the J gene TRBJ1-2; D is possibly TRBD1 (5 bases). The CDR3 sequence is 14 residues long. Looked up from germline, CDR1 is SGHDN and CDR2 is FVKESK. V lost 11 bases to trimming and J lost 7 bases, with 23 bases between them. DNA for the CDR3: TGTGCCTTTTTAGGGACCCCTTTTTCTGGTGGCTACACCTTC. Protein sequence: CAFLGTPFSGGYTF.

This clone was counted many times. V gene TRBV10-1 combines with J gene TRBJ1-5; no clear D. Trimming removed 8 bases from V and 6 bases from J, with 11 bases in between. The length of the CDR3 is 12 residues. The V gene's germline CDR1 is WNHNN and CDR2 SYGVQD (reference sequence). The CDR3 region has the DNA TGCGCCAGCGACGGGCGGGGTCAGCCCCAGCATTTT. Amino acid sequence: CASDGRGQPQHF.

The J gene is TRBJ2-2, the V gene TRBV30; TRBD2 agrees at 10 bases. The ends lost 2 bases at V and 7 bases at J; junction bases unmatched: 10. CDR3 length: 16 residues. Per germline, CDR1 GTSNPN and CDR2 SVGIG (reference sequence). The CDR3 nucleotides are TGTGCCTGGAGTATCGGGCTAGCGGGGGCCAGCGGGGAGCTGTTTTTT. Amino acid sequence: CAWSIGLAGASGELFF.

Regarding this clone: The sample carries other DNA sequences with the same CDR3. The chain links TRBV6-5 to TRBJ2-1, with D perhaps matching TRBD2 (5 bases). The V end lost 0 bases, the J end lost 3 bases, and 6 bases lay between the germline ends. In germline, CDR1 is MNHEY, CDR2 SVGAGI. The CDR3 runs to 14 residues. The DNA of the CDR3 is TGTGCCAGCAGTTACTCGGCGGGCTACAATGAGCAGTTCTTC. It codes for CASSYSAGYNEQFF.

This chain links TRBV27 with TRBJ1-1; the D gene is possibly TRBD1 (5 bases). This CDR3 is 15 amino acids long. CDR1 is MNHEY, CDR2 SMNVEV, per germline (reference sequence). V was clipped by 5 bases and J by 3 bases, with 16 bases between them. The CDR3 region has the DNA TGTGCCAGCAGTGGGGGACTTATGACCCACACTGAAGCTTTCTTT. Its translation: CASSGGLMTHTEAFF.

The chain carries TRBV10-2 and TRBJ2-2; D remains ambiguous. The germline CDR1 and CDR2 sequences are WSHSY and SAAADI. Deletions cut 2 bases from V and 4 bases from J, with 11 bases between. There are 15 residues in the CDR3. CDR3 amino acids: CASSETGPVTGELFF. The CDR3 DNA sequence: TGCGCCAGCAGTGAGACCGGACCAGTCACCGGGGAGCTGTTTTTT.

The J gene is TRBJ1-2, the V gene TRBV30, with D tentatively TRBD1 (6 bases). In germline, CDR1 is GTSNPN, CDR2 SVGIG (reference sequence). The V end was cut by 0 bases, the J end by 8 bases, with 10 bases between. The CDR3 loop spans 12 amino acids. CDR3 nucleotide sequence: TGTGCCTGGAGTGTACAGGGATCGGGCTACACCTTC. Translation: CAWSVQGSGYTF.

V and J are TRBV11-1 and TRBJ2-5; perhaps TRBD1 as D (5 bases). V was cut by 0 bases and J by 6 bases, with 8 bases left in between. This CDR3 is built from 13 residues. Germline V gives CDR1 SGHAT, CDR2 FQDESV (reference sequence). As DNA, the CDR3 is TGTGCCAGCAGCTTAGCGGGGCCGAAGACCCAGTACTTC. It specifies CASSLAGPKTQYF.

The chain has TRBV5-6 and TRBJ2-7; the match to TRBD2 covers 7 bases. Germline CDR1 is SGHDT and CDR2 is YYEEEE. There are 15 residues in the CDR3. V was clipped by 2 bases and J by 1 base; unmatched bases: 6. This CDR3 is CASSLGLAASYEQYF. The CDR3 nucleotides read TGTGCCAGCAGCTTAGGGCTAGCGGCTTCCTACGAGCAGTACTTC.

The V gene is TRBV4-1, the J gene TRBJ1-6; no firm D call. Germline CDR1 MGHRA, CDR2 YSYEKL. There are 17 residues in the CDR3. Trimming pared 1 base from V and 7 bases from J, leaving 17 bases between. The CDR3 loop reads CASSQVDAMTPNSPLHF. Here the CDR3 DNA reads TGCGCCAGCAGCCAAGTTGACGCCATGACACCGAATTCACCCCTCCACTTT.

V gene TRBV5-6 combines with J gene TRBJ2-7; the match to TRBD1 covers 8 bases. Germline CDR1 is SGHDT and CDR2 is YYEEEE. This CDR3 region has 12 residues. After removal of 3 bases from V and 9 bases from J, the junction contained 5 bases not matched to a gene. The CDR3 is CASSSAGGGQYF. CDR3 in DNA: TGTGCCAGCAGCTCGGCAGGGGGCGGGCAGTACTTC.

J is TRBJ2-7 and V is TRBV7-9; TRBD1 might be the D (6 bases). Germline values: CDR1 SEHNR, CDR2 FQNEAQ (reference sequence). Trimming shortened V by 5 bases and J by 2 bases, and 13 bases separated the two germline ends. This CDR3 comprises 14 residues. CDR3 nucleotides: TGTGCCAGCAGCCCAAGGGGGTCCCCCTACGAGCAGTACTTC. Its protein is CASSPRGSPYEQYF.

The sample holds one count of this clone. The V and J genes are TRBV10-3 and TRBJ2-1; possibly TRBD1 for D (5 bases). V was pared by 4 bases and J by 4 bases, with 14 bases between. Per the germline V gene, CDR1 is ENHRY and CDR2 is SYGVKD. This CDR3 spans 15 amino acids. This chain's CDR3 is CAISVGRELYNEQFF. For the CDR3, the DNA is TGTGCCATCAGTGTCGGCAGGGAACTTTACAATGAGCAGTTCTTC.

The CDR3 DNA sequence: TGTGCCAGCAGCGTAGGGACCCGGCCACAGTTCTTC. Its translation: CASSVGTRPQFF. This rearrangement joins TRBV9 to TRBJ2-1; D unresolved. V lost 0 bases and J lost 13, with 11 bases in between. CDR1 is SGDLS and CDR2 is YYNGEE in the germline V gene. This CDR3 has 12 residues.

The chain couples TRBV10-2 to TRBJ1-5; weak D call: TRBD1 (5 bases). The CDR3 covers 16 residues. From germline, CDR1 is WSHSY and CDR2 SAAADI. V was shortened by 2 bases and J by 1 base, with 12 bases between the two germline ends. CDR3 nucleotides: TGCGCCAGCAGTGAGACGGGGACGAGGAGCAATCAGCCCCAGCATTTT. This encodes CASSETGTRSNQPQHF.

This clone appeared once. The V gene is TRBV6-5, the J gene TRBJ2-5, with D perhaps TRBD1 (5 bases). The length of the CDR3 is 14 residues. Germline CDR1 reads MNHEY; CDR2 reads SVGAGI. V shed 2 bases and J shed 5 bases, with 12 bases lying between them. The CDR3 sequence is CASSYSLPGETQYF. CDR3 in DNA: TGTGCCAGCAGTTACAGTCTTCCAGGGGAGACCCAGTACTTC.

The gene calls are TRBV4-1 and TRBJ2-7; the D is unclear. This CDR3 region has 13 residues. V was trimmed by 4 bases and J by 2 bases, leaving 9 bases between them. The V gene's germline CDR1 is MGHRA and CDR2 YSYEKL. CDR3 in DNA: TGCGCCAGCAGCCTACTCCAAGCCTACGAGCAGTACTTC. Amino acids: CASSLLQAYEQYF.

This clone appeared once. V is TRBV6-6 and J is TRBJ1-5; no firm D call. Germline CDR1 and CDR2: MNHNY and SVGAGI (reference sequence). The CDR3 has 15 residues. Trimming removed 0 bases at V and 5 bases at J, with 11 bases between. Here the CDR3 DNA reads TGTGCCAGCAGTTACTCGGGTCAGGTCCATCAGCCCCAGCATTTT. Translating gives CASSYSGQVHQPQHF.

V gene TRBV4-1 combines with J gene TRBJ1-6, with unresolved D. V was pared by 2 bases and J by 10 bases, with 12 bases between. Germline V CDR1 and CDR2: MGHRA, YSYEKL. CDR3 length: 14 amino acids. As DNA, the CDR3 is TGCGCCAGCAGCCAACTGGAGGGCCCCTCACCCCTCCACTTT. It specifies CASSQLEGPSPLHF.

The chain joins TRBV28 to TRBJ2-3; D may be TRBD2 (8 bases). The germline V gene has CDR1 MDHEN and CDR2 SYDVKM. This CDR3 is built from 24 residues. Trimming took 5 bases from V and 2 from J, leaving 41 bases between them. The DNA of the CDR3 is TGTGCCAGCAGTCCAGCTCGGGACAGCAGGAGGCTAGCGGGCCCCGTCTTTCTCACAGATACGCAGTATTTT. Translation gives CASSPARDSRRLAGPVFLTDTQYF.

The chain uses TRBV27 and TRBJ2-1, with TRBD2 as a possible D gene (6 bases). The germline V and J ends were trimmed by 6 bases and 8 bases, with 17 bases remaining between them. Germline CDR1 and CDR2: MNHEY and SMNVEV (reference sequence). CDR3 length: 14 residues. The CDR3 nucleotides read TGTGCCAGCAGCCTTGGGGCAGGAGGGGATGAGCAGTTCTTC. The encoded protein is CASSLGAGGDEQFF.

The rearrangement joins TRBV6-5 to TRBJ1-4; D gene ambiguous. The CDR3 spans 13 residues. Trimming stripped 7 bases from V and 8 bases from J, with 14 bases between. Germline CDR1 and CDR2: MNHEY and SVGAGI. The CDR3 spells CASTVLEGEKLFF. The CDR3 DNA is TGTGCCAGCACCGTTTTAGAAGGGGAAAAACTGTTTTTT.

The CDR3 bases are TGTGCCAGCAGTCCCTCGACAGGTGGGCTCTCCTACGAGCAGTACTTC. This gives the protein CASSPSTGGLSYEQYF. The V gene is TRBV27, the J gene TRBJ2-7, with D possibly TRBD1 on 6 matching bases. The V and J ends lost 5 bases and 0 bases respectively, with 17 bases between them. This CDR3 has 16 residues. Germline V lookup: CDR1 MNHEY, CDR2 SMNVEV (reference sequence).

The gene calls are TRBV15 and TRBJ2-6; 7 bases fit TRBD1. Trimming cost V 3 bases and J 0 bases; bases outside gene matches: 8. The germline CDR1 and CDR2 sequences are LNHNV and YYDKDF (reference sequence). The CDR3 is made up of 18 amino acids. DNA of the CDR3: TGTGCCACCAGCAGCCCCACAGGGGAGCGCTCTGGGGCCAACGTCCTGACTTTC. Its translation is CATSSPTGERSGANVLTF.

This sequence joins TRBV27 and TRBJ1-1, with 8 bases fitting TRBD1. CDR1 is MNHEY and CDR2 is SMNVEV in the germline V gene (reference sequence). V lost 0 bases and J lost 8; bases outside the gene matches: 8. This CDR3 spans 15 amino acids. The CDR3 region has the DNA TGTGCCAGCAGTTTATCGTGGCAGGGGGCGTTAGAAGCTTTCTTT. Encoded protein: CASSLSWQGALEAFF.

The rearrangement links TRBV6-8 to TRBJ1-4, with 7 bases aligning to TRBD1. Germline V CDR1 and CDR2: MNHGY, SAAAGT. The CDR3 extends over 17 amino acids. J gave up 0 bases and V 5 bases, and 9 bases lay outside the gene matches. The CDR3 sequence: CASSPPGQPPTNEKLFF. CDR3 coding DNA: TGTGCCAGCAGTCCTCCGGGACAGCCGCCAACTAATGAAAAACTGTTTTTT.

The CDR3 DNA reads as TGTGCCACCAGGTCGCTGGGGGGTGAAAAACTGTTTTTT. It specifies CATRSLGGEKLFF. V is TRBV15 and J is TRBJ1-4, with a possible D match to TRBD1 (5 bases). Deletions cut 6 bases from V and 7 bases from J, with 12 bases between. Germline CDR1 reads LNHNV; CDR2 reads YYDKDF (reference sequence). This CDR3 comprises 13 residues.

This clone was counted between two and nine times. The chain has TRBV5-5 and TRBJ2-7; D unclear. Germline lookup yields CDR1 SGHKS and CDR2 YYEKEE (reference sequence). The CDR3 spans 15 residues. Trimming shortened V by 1 base and J by 4 bases, and 15 bases separated the two germline ends. This chain's CDR3 is CASSLFQVGIYEQYF. CDR3 nucleotide sequence: TGTGCCAGCAGCTTGTTCCAGGTTGGGATATACGAGCAGTACTTC.

This clone was seen only once. This rearrangement joins TRBV30 to TRBJ1-6, with unresolved D. The V gene's germline CDR1 is GTSNPN and CDR2 SVGIG (reference sequence). V lost 1 base, J lost 2 bases, and 18 bases lay in between. The CDR3 runs 18 residues. CDR3: CAWSGRPPPRTYNSPLHF. DNA for the CDR3: TGTGCCTGGAGTGGGCGCCCCCCCCCGCGCACCTATAATTCACCCCTCCACTTT. Full variable domain (rest looked up from reference TRBV30 and TRBJ1-6): SQTIHQWPATLVQPVGSPLSLECTVEGTSNPNLYWYRQAAGRGLQLLFYSVGIGQISSEVPQNLSASRPQDRQFILSSKKLLLSDSGFYLCAWSGRPPPRTYNSPLHFGNGTRLTVT.

The genes are TRBV4-3 and TRBJ2-3; D is possibly TRBD2 (5 bases). In germline, CDR1 is LGHNA, CDR2 YSLEER. CDR3 length equals 17 residues. V gave up 1 base and J gave up 4 bases, with 18 bases separating them. The CDR3 DNA reads TGCGCCAGCAGCCAAGCCCAGTTTAGCTCAGCGGCAGATACGCAGTATTTT. Amino acids: CASSQAQFSSAADTQYF.